This T cell receptor beta chain was retrieved from a study of CD8 T cells in Susac syndrome. An input of about 0.5 to 1 ug of RNA was subjected to reverse transcription using random hexamers. In TCRdb, the immunoSEQ multiplex PCR reads were re-called with MiXCR into one record per CDR3 protein. The sample shows about 150,000 distinct CDR3 sequences, roughly 94% of them seen only once. Trimming pared 6 bases from V and 6 bases from J, leaving 12 bases between. There are 13 residues in the CDR3. Germline V gives CDR1 MRHNA, CDR2 SNTAGT. The study, taken as a whole, reports: As the study acknowledged, the number of individuals in its TCR sequencing and HLA analysis was relatively small.

This clonotype appeared once. The antigen remains undetermined. Treatment-naive patients with stable or active relapsing-remitting disease were the multiple sclerosis controls. Negative isolation was used for CD8+ and CD4+ T cells, and FACS enrichment was applied to TEMRA cells. The sample taken for sequencing was CD8+ T cells from PBMCs. This receptor was taken from a human donor with multiple sclerosis. This chain uses TRBV6-4 with TRBJ1-5; D may be TRBD1 (5 bases). The CDR3 DNA follows: TGTGCCAGCAGCCAGGGCCGCGGTCAGCCCCAGCATTTT. This encodes CASSQGRGQPQHF.